The TCR beta chain under discussion was sequenced for a study of OX40 agonist ivuxolimab in advanced cancers. Repertoires were generated with immunoSEQ multiplex PCR, while TCRdb's copy carries only in-frame clones and drops some. The table has 70,000 to 95,000 clones, 90% seen once. It was autoimmune disease history or systemic immunosuppression that excluded patients. The CDR3 loop spans 14 amino acids. Germline V gene data show CDR1 as MNHNS and CDR2 as SASEGT. With V trimmed by 6 bases and J by 7 bases, 6 bases remained unmatched. The chain employs TRBV6-1 and TRBJ1-6; 7 bases are a match to TRBD1. The source is an adult with an advanced solid tumor such as melanoma, head and neck, liver or kidney cancer. This sample comprised CD4+ or CD8+ T cells sorted from blood, obtained in a trial of the OX40 agonist ivuxolimab. Here the CDR3 DNA reads TGTGCCAGCAGCCAGGACAGGCCCAATTCACCCCTCCACTTT. This sequence encodes CASSQDRPNSPLHF.